The source of this T cell receptor beta chain is a study of technical replicates of blood from a few donors. Clones were read by immunoSEQ multiplex PCR, and TCRdb kept only the in-frame ones, dropping some. Of tens of thousands of clones in the sample, 95% to 98% were seen once. The CDR3 has 16 residues. The ends lost 7 bases at V and 0 bases at J; junction bases unmatched: 7. Germline CDR1 and CDR2: SGHRS and YFSETQ. The source is a human donor in good health. V and J are TRBV5-1 and TRBJ1-4, with 9 bases identical to TRBD1. The specimen was T cells isolated from PBMCs. CDR3: CASRRQGVATNEKLFF. DNA of the CDR3: TGCGCCAGCCGAAGACAGGGGGTTGCAACTAATGAAAAACTGTTTTTT.